Presented here are 29 T cell receptor beta chains from one specimen sequenced in a study of CD8 T cells in ankylosing spondylitis. TCRdb re-called the 5' RACE reads through MiXCR, storing one row per CDR3 protein. The repertoire has 300,000 to 400,000 distinct CDR3 sequences, roughly 12% of them found once; the top ten carry roughly 9%. The source material was blood, either unsorted or a sorted T cell fraction (not recorded which). These receptors were taken from a female donor with ankylosing spondylitis or in good health (not recorded which).

The chain uses TRBV7-3 and TRBJ2-7; 7 bases agree with TRBD1. Germline CDR1 is SGHTA and CDR2 is FQGTGA. The length of the CDR3 is 15 residues. Germline trimming cut 3 bases from V and 6 bases from J; bases unmatched to any gene: 11. The CDR3: CASSFTGAKASEQYF. The CDR3 region has the DNA TGTGCCAGCAGCTTCACAGGGGCCAAGGCGTCCGAGCAGTACTTC.

Regarding this clonotype: With a much larger clone just one base away, this may be a read error. The chain combines TRBV20-1 with TRBJ2-6; a weak D match, TRBD1 (5 bases). The CDR3 has 14 residues. CDR1 and CDR2 from the germline V gene are DFQATT and SNEGSKA (reference sequence). CDR3 region: CSARAISGANGLTF. The CDR3 coding sequence is TGCAGTGCTAGAGCAATCTCTGGGGCCAACGGCCTGACTTTC.

At least ten counts were recorded for this clonotype. This chain joins TRBV20-1 and TRBJ2-3; 12 nucleotides line up with TRBD2. V trimming: 3 bases; J trimming: 6 bases; junction bases outside the gene matches: 7. The CDR3 totals 15 residues. Germline V CDR1 and CDR2: DFQATT, SNEGSKA (reference sequence). The CDR3 coding sequence is TGCAGTGCTAGTCCCCTCGGACTAGCGGGGGATACGCAGTATTTT. Translation gives CSASPLGLAGDTQYF.

This clonotype was picked up a small number of times. Here the CDR3 reads CATIPRGALTDTQYF. CDR3 DNA sequence: TGTGCCACCATCCCTCGGGGGGCCCTCACAGATACGCAGTATTTT. The rearrangement joins TRBV28 to TRBJ2-3, with D possibly being TRBD2 (7 bases). CDR3 length: 15 amino acids. V was clipped by 10 bases and J by 2 bases, with 19 bases between them. CDR1 and CDR2 (germline): MDHEN, SYDVKM. The entire variable domain, with the rest obtained from reference TRBV28 and TRBJ2-3, is as follows: DVKVTQSSRYLVKRTGEKVFLECVQDMDHENMFWYRQDPGLGLRLIYFSYDVKMKEKGDIPEGYSVSREKKERFSLILESASTNQTSMYLCATIPRGALTDTQYFGPGTRLTVL.

Only a few counts were recorded for this clonotype. The chain couples TRBV20-1 to TRBJ2-5; TRBD2 agrees at 9 bases. Germline V gives CDR1 DFQATT, CDR2 SNEGSKA (reference sequence). CDR3 length: 17 amino acids. Losses at the gene ends were 5 bases for V and 1 base for J; bases not matched to a gene: 14. The CDR3: CSACTLEGSGGQETQYF. The CDR3 nucleotides read TGCAGTGCTTGCACCCTAGAGGGTAGCGGGGGCCAAGAGACCCAGTACTTC.

There are a few counts of this clonotype. V gene TRBV20-1 combines with J gene TRBJ2-2, with a weak D call TRBD2 (6 bases). The CDR3 contains 14 residues. Germline CDR1 DFQATT, CDR2 SNEGSKA (reference sequence). V was pared by 5 bases and J by 0 bases, with 10 bases between. The DNA of the CDR3 is TGCAGTGCTCGGGACTTTCCGAACACCGGGGAGCTGTTTTTT. Its translation is CSARDFPNTGELFF.

Only a few counts were recorded for this clonotype. The chain employs TRBV3-1 and TRBJ1-6; D perhaps matches TRBD1 (5 bases). Germline V lookup: CDR1 LGHDT, CDR2 YNNKEL (reference sequence). V gave up 1 base and J gave up 13 bases, with 11 bases separating them. This CDR3 comprises 13 residues. CDR3 in DNA: TGTGCCAGCAGCCAAGCCGAAGGGGTCCCCCTCCACTTT. This translates into CASSQAEGVPLHF.

This clonotype was observed at least ten times. The CDR3 bases are TGTGCCAGCAGCTCGGGACAGGGCAATTCACCCCTCCACTTT. Translation: CASSSGQGNSPLHF. The rearrangement links TRBV7-8 to TRBJ1-6, with TRBD1 matching 9 bases. The length of the CDR3 is 14 residues. Germline V gene data show CDR1 as SGHVS and CDR2 as FQNEAQ. V lost 4 bases and J lost 7; bases outside the gene matches: 2.

In this sample, this clonotype turned up many times. The V and J genes are TRBV20-1 and TRBJ2-7, with 8 bases aligning to TRBD2. CDR1 and CDR2 (germline): DFQATT, SNEGSKA (reference sequence). The CDR3 consists of 16 residues. The ends lost 6 bases at V and 6 bases at J; junction bases unmatched: 19. For the CDR3, the DNA is TGCAGTGCAAACCGCCTTAGCGGGGTGACTAGGCTCGAGCAGTACTTC. Amino acids: CSANRLSGVTRLEQYF.

This clonotype appeared many times. This chain links TRBV15 with TRBJ1-5; weak D call: TRBD1 (6 bases). Looked up from germline, CDR1 is LNHNV and CDR2 is YYDKDF (reference sequence). Trimming cost V 0 bases and J 3 bases, with 9 bases left between them. This CDR3 is 15 amino acids long. The CDR3 DNA is TGTGCCACCAGCAGAGACAGGGGTCTCAATCAGCCCCAGCATTTT. Protein sequence: CATSRDRGLNQPQHF.

This clonotype was seen many times. V and J are TRBV29-1 and TRBJ1-1; no definite D call. V dropped 4 bases and J dropped 1 base, with 7 bases sitting between them. Germline V gives CDR1 SQVTM, CDR2 ANQGSEA. The CDR3 has 12 amino acids. The CDR3, as DNA: TGCAGCGTTGGGTTCGCGAACACTGAAGCTTTCTTT. It yields the protein CSVGFANTEAFF.

This clonotype came up many times. This chain connects TRBV20-1 to TRBJ2-1; 11 bases are a match to TRBD2. Germline V gene lookup returns CDR1 DFQATT and CDR2 SNEGSKA (reference sequence). V was pared by 0 bases and J by 8 bases, with 12 bases of the junction left unmatched. This CDR3 is 17 amino acids long. DNA of the CDR3: TGCAGTGCTAGAGACCTAAGACTAGCGGGGAAACAAGATGAGCAGTTCTTC. It yields the protein CSARDLRLAGKQDEQFF.

This clonotype was recorded at least ten times. J is TRBJ2-3 and V is TRBV4-3; tentative D call: TRBD2 (5 bases). Germline V gene data show CDR1 as LGHNA and CDR2 as YSLEER. V was trimmed by 2 bases and J by 6 bases, leaving 18 bases between them. The CDR3 runs 16 residues. The CDR3 sequence: CASSQRERGTGDTQYF. The CDR3, as DNA: TGCGCCAGCAGCCAAAGGGAACGGGGAACCGGGGATACGCAGTATTTT.

This clonotype showed up just a few times. The chain is built from TRBV18 and TRBJ2-7, with D perhaps TRBD1 (5 bases). The ends were cut back, 0 bases at V and 5 bases at J, with 11 bases in the middle. Germline lookup yields CDR1 KGHSH and CDR2 LQKENI. This CDR3 comprises 14 residues. DNA of the CDR3: TGTGCCAGCTCACCACCCGCAGGGTTCCACGAGCAGTACTTC. Translation gives CASSPPAGFHEQYF.

The gene calls are TRBV28 and TRBJ2-4; 7 nucleotides match TRBD1. V dropped 5 bases and J dropped 1; count of bases not matched to a gene: 8. This CDR3 region has 16 residues. The germline CDR1 and CDR2 sequences are MDHEN and SYDVKM. As DNA, the CDR3 is TGTGCCAGCAGTGGGAACAGGGGTCTGGCCAAAAACATTCAGTACTTC. This sequence encodes CASSGNRGLAKNIQYF.

This clonotype was counted many times. The CDR3 region is CASSRPGLPNEQFF. The CDR3 DNA is TGTGCCAGCAGCCGACCGGGACTCCCGAATGAGCAGTTCTTC. The V gene is TRBV3-1, the J gene TRBJ2-1, with D possibly TRBD2 on 6 matching bases. V was trimmed by 4 bases and J by 7 bases, leaving 14 bases between them. The CDR3 is 14 residues long. CDR1 is LGHDT, CDR2 YNNKEL, per germline (reference sequence).

With regard to this clonotype: A much larger clone sits a single nucleotide away, making a read error possible. This chain uses TRBV5-6 with TRBJ1-4; D remains unclear. CDR1 SGHDT and CDR2 YYEEEE come from the germline V gene. This CDR3 comprises 15 residues. Trimming stripped 4 bases from V and 4 bases from J, with 14 bases between. In DNA, the CDR3 is TGTGCCAGCAGCATGGTCGGCAGGATTAATGAAAAACTGTTTTTT. It encodes CASSMVGRINEKLFF.

This clonotype was seen a few times. The chain recombines TRBV12-3 or TRBV12-4 with TRBJ2-7; D is tentatively TRBD1 or TRBD2 (5 bases each). The CDR3 contains 13 residues. V was clipped by 7 bases and J by 2 bases, with 12 bases between them. The CDR3 reads CASTLGTAYEQYF. The CDR3 nucleotides read TGTGCCAGCACCTTGGGGACGGCCTACGAGCAGTACTTC.

This clonotype was detected many times. V usage is TRBV20-1 and J usage is TRBJ1-1; D is unclear. Germline CDR1 DFQATT, CDR2 SNEGSKA (reference sequence). V gave up 0 bases and J gave up 3 bases, with 8 bases separating them. The CDR3 length is 13 residues. CDR3 DNA sequence: TGCAGTGCTAGAGATTACAGAGACACTGAAGCTTTCTTT. This translates into CSARDYRDTEAFF.

This clonotype was found a few times. This chain links TRBV5-1 with TRBJ2-1; no reliable D call. Trimming cost V 0 bases and J 9 bases, with 7 bases left between them. Per germline, CDR1 SGHRS and CDR2 YFSETQ. CDR3 length: 12 residues. The CDR3 protein is CASSLDEGEQFF. Here the CDR3 DNA reads TGCGCCAGCAGCTTGGACGAAGGTGAGCAGTTCTTC.

This clonotype was seen at least ten times. The chain combines TRBV29-1 with TRBJ2-7, with D perhaps matching TRBD1 or TRBD2 (5 bases each). Germline CDR1 is SQVTM and CDR2 is ANQGSEA. The CDR3 totals 13 residues. CDR3 DNA sequence: TGCAGTGCAACCGGGGCCTCTTCCTACGAGCAGTACTTC. Its translation is CSATGASSYEQYF.

This clonotype showed up many times. V and J are TRBV12-3 or TRBV12-4 and TRBJ2-3; 9 nucleotides match TRBD1. V was clipped by 6 bases and J by 10 bases; unmatched bases: 5. This CDR3 spans 12 amino acids. This chain's CDR3 is CASSPGQGSQYF. The DNA for the CDR3 is TGTGCCAGCAGCCCCGGACAGGGGTCGCAGTATTTT.

CDR3 DNA: TGTGCCAGCAGCTTAGGGGGGGGGAGGAGTGGCTACACCTTC. This translates into CASSLGGGRSGYTF. The rearrangement uses TRBV7-2 and TRBJ1-2, with D possibly TRBD1 on 5 matching bases. V shed 1 base and J shed 7 bases, with 13 bases lying between them. The CDR3 totals 14 residues. From germline, CDR1 is SGHTA and CDR2 FQGNSA.

CDR3: CASLETGIGKLFF. The CDR3 DNA reads TGTGCCAGTCTTGAAACGGGGATTGGAAAACTGTTTTTT. This chain uses TRBV19 with TRBJ1-4, with D unclear. This CDR3 is built from 13 residues. CDR1 and CDR2 from the germline V gene are LNHDA and SQIVND (reference sequence). Deletions cut 8 bases from V and 10 bases from J, with 17 bases between.

The table lists this clonotype with a few counts. CDR3 protein: CASSLRGQTYSYEQYF. CDR3 in DNA: TGTGCCAGCAGTTTAAGGGGACAAACCTACTCCTACGAGCAGTACTTC. V usage is TRBV12-3 or TRBV12-4 and J usage is TRBJ2-7; a possible D gene is TRBD1 (6 bases). Trimming shortened V by 2 bases and J by 0 bases, and 14 bases separated the two germline ends. The CDR3 is made up of 16 amino acids.

The chain recombines TRBV10-3 with TRBJ2-3; perhaps D is TRBD1 or TRBD2 (5 bases each). V lost 5 bases, J lost 2 bases, and 11 bases lay in between. The CDR3 sequence is 14 residues long. Germline lookup yields CDR1 ENHRY and CDR2 SYGVKD. The CDR3 nucleotides read TGTGCCATCAGTTCCGGGGCTTCCACAGATACGCAGTATTTT. Translation: CAISSGASTDTQYF.

This CDR3 is CASSLRLAGGTETQYF. The CDR3 DNA is TGTGCCAGCAGCTTACGACTAGCGGGAGGAACGGAGACCCAGTACTTC. This chain connects TRBV13 to TRBJ2-5; 13 positions match TRBD2. CDR3 length: 16 residues. Losses at the gene ends were 2 bases for V and 5 bases for J; bases not matched to a gene: 5. Germline CDR1 reads PRHDT; CDR2 reads FYEKMQ (reference sequence).

This sequence joins TRBV3-1 and TRBJ2-7, with 9 nucleotides matching TRBD1. The CDR3 is made up of 15 amino acids. V was clipped by 8 bases and J by 5 bases; unmatched bases: 13. Germline assignment: CDR1 LGHDT and CDR2 YNNKEL (reference sequence). The CDR3: CASCKGTGSPDEQYF. For the CDR3, the DNA is TGTGCCAGCTGCAAAGGGACAGGGTCCCCTGACGAGCAGTACTTC.

This clonotype has a handful of counts. V gene TRBV20-1 combines with J gene TRBJ2-1; 15 bases are shared with TRBD2. The germline gives CDR1 DFQATT, CDR2 SNEGSKA (reference sequence). Trimming cost V 6 bases and J 10 bases; bases outside gene matches: 7. This CDR3 region has 14 residues. The DNA of the CDR3 is TGCAGTGCCTCGGGACTAGCGGGAGGAGTAGAGCAGTTCTTC. As protein: CSASGLAGGVEQFF.